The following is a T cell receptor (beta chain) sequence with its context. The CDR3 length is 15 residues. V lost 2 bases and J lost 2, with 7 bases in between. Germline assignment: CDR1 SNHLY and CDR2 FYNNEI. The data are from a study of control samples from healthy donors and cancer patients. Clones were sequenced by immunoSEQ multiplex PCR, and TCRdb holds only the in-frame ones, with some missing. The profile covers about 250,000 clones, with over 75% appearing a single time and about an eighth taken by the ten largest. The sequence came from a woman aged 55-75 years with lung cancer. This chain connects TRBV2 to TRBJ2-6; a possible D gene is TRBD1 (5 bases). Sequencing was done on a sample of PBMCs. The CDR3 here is CASSEQGTGANVLTF. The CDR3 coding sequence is TGTGCCAGCAGTGAACAGGGAACTGGGGCCAACGTCCTGACTTTC.